These 30 T cell receptor beta chains were all obtained from the same sample, sequenced in a study of shared clonotypes between healthy human individuals. Some clones are missing from TCRdb's copy, which holds only in-frame ones; the method was immunoSEQ multiplex PCR. The table shows roughly 2.2 million clones, with less than 95% occurring only once. The sequenced material came from naive CD4+ T cells from PBMCs. Described subset: CD45RA+ positively selected. Every receptor here comes from a man aged 18 to 30 in good health. Some clones in this sample may be carry-over from other donors' samples.

The J gene is TRBJ1-1, the V gene TRBV18; TRBD1 agrees at 8 bases. This CDR3 has 14 residues. Germline V gene data show CDR1 as KGHSH and CDR2 as LQKENI. The V gene end was trimmed by 1 base and the J gene end by 3 bases; junction bases not matched to a gene: 1. The CDR3: CASSPQTGDTEAFF. For the CDR3, the DNA is TGTGCCAGCTCACCACAGACAGGGGACACTGAAGCTTTCTTT.

V is TRBV4-1 and J is TRBJ2-3; D is possibly TRBD2 (6 bases). The germline CDR1 and CDR2 sequences are MGHRA and YSYEKL. Between the trimmed V and J ends, which lost 4 bases and 6 bases, there was a span of 14 bases. The CDR3 has 14 residues. The CDR3 reads CASSLGSRADTQYF. The CDR3 DNA sequence: TGCGCCAGCAGCCTCGGGAGCAGGGCCGATACGCAGTATTTT.

The CDR3 nucleotides read TGTGCCTGGAGTGTACAGGAAGGCTACGAGCAGTACTTC. Translated, it gives CAWSVQEGYEQYF. This chain joins TRBV30 and TRBJ2-7; tentatively, D is TRBD1 (5 bases). The germline V and J ends were trimmed by 0 bases and 3 bases, with 9 bases remaining between them. This CDR3 spans 13 amino acids. Germline assignment: CDR1 GTSNPN and CDR2 SVGIG (reference sequence).

V gene TRBV15 combines with J gene TRBJ2-7, with a tentative D call TRBD2 (6 bases). The CDR3 is 15 amino acids. Between the trimmed V and J ends, which lost 1 base and 3 bases, there was a span of 13 bases. CDR1 and CDR2 from the germline V gene are LNHNV and YYDKDF (reference sequence). The CDR3 DNA follows: TGTGCCACCAGCAGAGGTGCGGGACCGCTCTACGAGCAGTACTTC. Amino acids: CATSRGAGPLYEQYF.

This sequence joins TRBV19 and TRBJ2-5, with TRBD1 matching over 7 bases. This CDR3 region has 14 residues. Unmatched junction bases numbered 6, after V lost 5 bases and J lost 3 bases. The germline V gene encodes CDR1 LNHDA and CDR2 SQIVND (reference sequence). CDR3 protein: CASSSWQGEETQYF. In nucleotides, the CDR3 is TGTGCCAGTAGTTCGTGGCAGGGGGAAGAGACCCAGTACTTC.

The chain is built from TRBV7-3 and TRBJ2-7; no clear D gene. This CDR3 region has 12 residues. Germline V gene sequence: CDR1 SGHTA, CDR2 FQGTGA. V was shortened by 1 base and J by 4 bases, with 5 bases between the two germline ends. The CDR3 region has the DNA TGTGCCAGCAGCTTAAGGGCTTACGAGCAGTACTTC. Translation: CASSLRAYEQYF.

In its sample, this clone was seen once. The chain is built from TRBV11-2 and TRBJ2-1; 10 bases line up with TRBD2. The CDR3 has 17 residues. CDR1 SGHAT and CDR2 FQNNGV come from the germline V gene. Trimming removed 1 base from V and 3 bases from J; junction bases left unmatched: 6. In DNA form, the CDR3 reads TGTGCCAGCAGCTTAGGACTAGCGGGTAGTCTCTACAATGAGCAGTTCTTC. Translation gives CASSLGLAGSLYNEQFF.

This rearrangement joins TRBV7-3 to TRBJ2-3; D uncertain. Trimming took 3 bases from V and 2 from J, leaving 9 bases between them. Per the germline V gene, CDR1 is SGHTA and CDR2 is FQGTGA. The CDR3 is made up of 14 amino acids. The CDR3 is CASSLGVHTDTQYF. Here the CDR3 DNA reads TGTGCCAGCAGCTTGGGCGTTCACACAGATACGCAGTATTTT.

This chain links TRBV30 with TRBJ2-1; 9 bases align to TRBD2. Looked up from germline, CDR1 is GTSNPN and CDR2 is SVGIG (reference sequence). CDR3 length equals 15 residues. Trimming cost V 0 bases and J 7 bases; bases outside gene matches: 7. The CDR3 nucleotides are TGTGCCTGGAGTGTTGGGAGCGGGAGGTGGAATGAGCAGTTCTTC. Amino acids: CAWSVGSGRWNEQFF. The complete variable domain, with remaining parts taken from reference TRBV30 and TRBJ2-1, reads SQTIHQWPATLVQPVGSPLSLECTVEGTSNPNLYWYRQAAGRGLQLLFYSVGIGQISSEVPQNLSASRPQDRQFILSSKKLLLSDSGFYLCAWSVGSGRWNEQFFGPGTRLTVL.

The chain carries TRBV7-2 and TRBJ2-5, with 13 nucleotides matching TRBD2. Germline-derived CDR1 and CDR2 are SGHTA and FQGNSA. The CDR3 length is 17 residues. With V trimmed by 1 base and J by 3 bases, 5 bases remained unmatched. The CDR3 region has the DNA TGTGCCAGCAGCTTAGTGCGGACTAGCGGGAGAAAAGAGACCCAGTACTTC. Protein sequence: CASSLVRTSGRKETQYF.

The gene calls are TRBV7-9 and TRBJ1-2; D unresolved. The V and J ends lost 5 bases and 5 bases respectively, with 21 bases between them. CDR1 and CDR2 (germline): SEHNR, FQNEAQ (reference sequence). The CDR3 loop spans 16 amino acids. CDR3 region: CASSRSGSTTVYGYTF. The CDR3 nucleotides read TGTGCCAGCAGCCGATCGGGGTCTACGACTGTATATGGCTACACCTTC.

V gene TRBV7-9 combines with J gene TRBJ2-5; 7 bases map to TRBD1. This CDR3 is 15 amino acids long. The trim removed 5 bases at V and 2 bases at J, leaving 8 bases unmatched. Germline lookup yields CDR1 SEHNR and CDR2 FQNEAQ (reference sequence). CDR3 nucleotides: TGTGCCAGCAGCCCCCTGAGGGGGCGGCAAGAGACCCAGTACTTC. Its protein product is CASSPLRGRQETQYF.

J is TRBJ1-2 and V is TRBV28; possible D gene TRBD1, 6 bases. This CDR3 has 16 amino acids. Trimming pared 4 bases from V and 4 bases from J, leaving 19 bases between. Per the germline V gene, CDR1 is MDHEN and CDR2 is SYDVKM. The DNA for the CDR3 is TGTGCCAGCAGTTATAGAAGTGGGGGGGCGCCCTATGGCTACACCTTC. Protein sequence: CASSYRSGGAPYGYTF.

The table lists this clone with a count of one. This chain uses TRBV2 with TRBJ1-2; D ambiguous. This CDR3 spans 13 amino acids. CDR1 and CDR2 (germline): SNHLY, FYNNEI. V was clipped by 6 bases and J by 4 bases, with 12 bases between them. CDR3 sequence: CASSGSKAYGYTF. The CDR3 nucleotides are TGTGCCAGCAGCGGGTCAAAAGCCTATGGCTACACCTTC.

The chain has TRBV4-2 and TRBJ2-5, with TRBD2 as a possible D gene (6 bases). V was clipped by 0 bases and J by 5 bases, with 13 bases between them. CDR3 length equals 15 residues. Germline assignment: CDR1 LGHNA and CDR2 YNFKEQ. This CDR3 is CASSQDGREGETQYF. CDR3 DNA: TGTGCCAGCAGCCAAGATGGGCGGGAAGGTGAGACCCAGTACTTC.

The genes are TRBV7-3 and TRBJ1-1, with D unclear. The length of the CDR3 is 13 residues. Germline V gene lookup returns CDR1 SGHTA and CDR2 FQGTGA. V was pared by 3 bases and J by 2 bases, with 7 bases between. The CDR3 protein is CASSLGKNTEAFF. CDR3 coding DNA: TGTGCCAGCAGCTTGGGGAAAAACACTGAAGCTTTCTTT.

The genes are TRBV6-1 and TRBJ2-7, with D tentatively TRBD1 (6 bases). Trimming pared 4 bases from V and 2 bases from J, leaving 12 bases between. CDR3 size: 14 residues. The germline V gene has CDR1 MNHNS and CDR2 SASEGT. DNA of the CDR3: TGTGCCAGCAGTGCGGGACAAATCCCCTACGAGCAGTACTTC. Translating gives CASSAGQIPYEQYF.

The chain links TRBV4-1 to TRBJ2-2; D is possibly TRBD2 (6 bases). CDR1 and CDR2 from the germline V gene are MGHRA and YSYEKL. V dropped 1 base and J dropped 7 bases, with 25 bases sitting between them. The CDR3 runs 19 residues. The DNA for the CDR3 is TGCGCCAGCAGCCAAGCCTACCCTCCCGCCTCGGGAGCGGACGGGGAGCTGTTTTTT. It encodes CASSQAYPPASGADGELFF.

J is TRBJ2-7 and V is TRBV11-2, with 8 nucleotides matching TRBD2. The trim removed 2 bases at V and 1 base at J, leaving 4 bases unmatched. CDR3 length: 15 residues. Germline CDR1 is SGHAT and CDR2 is FQNNGV. The CDR3 coding sequence is TGTGCCAGCAGCTTACTGGCGGGAGGTTCCTACGAGCAGTACTTC. Protein sequence: CASSLLAGGSYEQYF.

The chain combines TRBV18 with TRBJ2-1; D remains unclear. This CDR3 spans 16 amino acids. Trimming stripped 3 bases from V and 6 bases from J, with 18 bases between. Germline CDR1 and CDR2: KGHSH and LQKENI. Here the CDR3 DNA reads TGTGCCAGCTCACCGAAGACACCGGGTACGGCCAATGAGCAGTTCTTC. It translates to CASSPKTPGTANEQFF.

The chain has TRBV5-6 and TRBJ2-3, with 10 bases identical to TRBD2. J lost 0 bases, V lost 3 bases, and 7 bases had no gene match. CDR3 length equals 17 residues. CDR1 is SGHDT, CDR2 YYEEEE, per germline. The CDR3 DNA is TGTGCCAGCAGCTACCGGACTAGCGGAACTAGCACAGATACGCAGTATTTT. This sequence encodes CASSYRTSGTSTDTQYF. The variable domain in full, completed from reference TRBV5-6 and TRBJ2-3, reads DAGVTQSPTHLIKTRGQQVTLRCSPKSGHDTVSWYQQALGQGPQFIFQYYEEEERQRGNFPDRFSGHQFPNYSSELNVNALLLGDSALYLCASSYRTSGTSTDTQYFGPGTRLTVL.

This chain connects TRBV5-5 to TRBJ1-3, with 10 nucleotides matching TRBD1. Germline V gene lookup returns CDR1 SGHKS and CDR2 YYEKEE (reference sequence). The J segment lost 4 bases and the V segment lost 4 bases, leaving 5 bases of the junction unmatched. The CDR3 covers 15 residues. DNA for the CDR3: TGTGCCAGCAGCGGGGACAGGGGACCAGGAAACACCATATATTTT. This gives the protein CASSGDRGPGNTIYF.

CDR3 region: CASSSVSGRADNEQFF. The CDR3 bases are TGTGCCAGCAGCTCCGTGAGTGGGAGGGCCGACAATGAGCAGTTCTTC. V and J are TRBV7-8 and TRBJ2-1; TRBD2 aligns across 7 bases. The CDR3 sequence is 16 residues long. The V and J ends lost 4 bases and 5 bases, in that order; junction bases with no gene match: 11. CDR1 SGHVS and CDR2 FQNEAQ come from the germline V gene.

The chain carries TRBV6-6 and TRBJ1-1, with D perhaps matching TRBD1 (5 bases). V gave up 4 bases and J gave up 1 base, with 10 bases separating them. The CDR3 loop spans 14 amino acids. CDR1 MNHNY and CDR2 SVGAGI come from the germline V gene (reference sequence). The CDR3 is CASSFRQSNTEAFF. For the CDR3, the DNA is TGTGCCAGCAGTTTCAGACAGTCGAACACTGAAGCTTTCTTT.

Worth noting for this clone: Other DNA sequences in this sample translate to the same CDR3. The rearrangement joins TRBV7-3 to TRBJ2-1, with 7 bases aligning to TRBD2. The CDR3 runs to 16 residues. The junction had 4 bases not matched to a gene; V was cut back by 1 base and J by 1 base. Germline V gene sequence: CDR1 SGHTA, CDR2 FQGTGA. Here the CDR3 reads CASSLRGGSSYNEQFF. CDR3 coding DNA: TGTGCCAGCAGCTTAAGAGGCGGGAGTTCCTACAATGAGCAGTTCTTC.

Details on this clone: Different DNA sequences within this sample yield the same CDR3. The rearrangement links TRBV6-5 to TRBJ2-7; a weak D match, TRBD1 (5 bases). The V end lost 5 bases, the J end lost 4 bases, and 12 bases lay between the germline ends. The CDR3 is made up of 13 amino acids. Per germline, CDR1 MNHEY and CDR2 SVGAGI. CDR3 loop: CASSSAQGYEQYF. For the CDR3, the DNA is TGTGCCAGCAGTAGTGCTCAGGGTTACGAGCAGTACTTC.

The CDR3 is CASNLHSANTGELFF. The CDR3, as DNA: TGCGCCAGCAATTTGCACAGCGCGAACACCGGGGAGCTGTTTTTT. V is TRBV5-1 and J is TRBJ2-2; D not resolved. The CDR3 runs to 15 residues. The ends were cut back, 6 bases at V and 0 bases at J, with 12 bases in the middle. The germline V gene encodes CDR1 SGHRS and CDR2 YFSETQ.

J is TRBJ2-2 and V is TRBV6-1; 7 bases align to TRBD2. This CDR3 has 17 amino acids. V lost 1 base, J lost 5 bases, and 10 bases stayed unmatched. Germline CDR1 reads MNHNS; CDR2 reads SASEGT. The CDR3 DNA sequence: TGTGCCAGCAGTGAAGGGAGGGGAGCGGGAATGACCGGGGAGCTGTTTTTT. Its translation is CASSEGRGAGMTGELFF.

The chain joins TRBV29-1 to TRBJ2-1, with a possible D match to TRBD2 (6 bases). V dropped 0 bases and J dropped 0 bases, with 12 bases sitting between them. From germline, CDR1 is SQVTM and CDR2 ANQGSEA. The CDR3 spans 16 residues. In nucleotides, the CDR3 is TGCAGCGTTGAAGATCCAAGGAGGGACTCCTACAATGAGCAGTTCTTC. This encodes CSVEDPRRDSYNEQFF.

This clone was seen just once. V gene TRBV19 combines with J gene TRBJ1-1; the match to TRBD1 covers 12 bases. CDR3 length equals 18 residues. The J segment lost 2 bases and the V segment lost 3 bases, leaving 10 bases of the junction unmatched. Germline assignment: CDR1 LNHDA and CDR2 SQIVND (reference sequence). The CDR3: CASSILAGTGGANTEAFF. The CDR3 nucleotides are TGTGCCAGTAGTATTCTGGCCGGGACAGGGGGCGCAAACACTGAAGCTTTCTTT.